The next 25 T cell receptor beta chains were all read from a single sample in a study of blood T cell repertoires in COVID-19. Clones were read by immunoSEQ multiplex PCR, and TCRdb kept only the in-frame ones, dropping some. The sample gives some 100,000 clones, about nine tenths of which show up once; more than 5.5% is in the top ten. The sample comprised peripheral blood. Receptors were obtained from a man aged 65 to 85 with acute or convalescent COVID-19.

This chain links TRBV7-3 with TRBJ2-3; 15 bases map to TRBD2. Germline CDR1 reads SGHTA; CDR2 reads FQGTGA. Germline trimming cut 5 bases from V and 5 bases from J; bases unmatched to any gene: 8. The CDR3 spans 17 residues. DNA of the CDR3: TGTGCCAGCAGCCCCCGGACTAGCGGGAGGGCTATAGATACGCAGTATTTT. This translates into CASSPRTSGRAIDTQYF.

J is TRBJ1-6 and V is TRBV7-2; D call uncertain. Germline loops: CDR1 SGHTA, CDR2 FQGNSA. The germline V and J ends were trimmed by 4 bases and 5 bases, with 6 bases remaining between them. This CDR3 has 13 amino acids. CDR3 coding DNA: TGTGCCAGCAGCTCACCTAATAATTCACCCCTCCACTTT. Translating it yields CASSSPNNSPLHF.

The chain recombines TRBV6-2 or TRBV6-3 with TRBJ2-1; a possible D gene is TRBD1 (7 bases). V lost 2 bases and J 5 bases, leaving 19 bases between the germline ends. The CDR3 is 17 amino acids. Germline values: CDR1 MNHEY, CDR2 SVGEGT. The CDR3 reads CASSYLFGRGVDNEQFF. The CDR3 DNA reads TGTGCCAGCAGTTACCTCTTTGGCAGGGGGGTGGACAATGAGCAGTTCTTC.

V usage is TRBV30 and J usage is TRBJ1-2; 7 positions match TRBD1. With 8 bases clipped from V and 5 bases from J, the junction kept 20 bases outside the gene matches. Germline V CDR1 and CDR2: GTSNPN, SVGIG (reference sequence). The CDR3 has 16 amino acids. The CDR3 reads CARLKEPGQLIYGYTF. DNA of the CDR3: TGTGCCCGACTTAAGGAACCGGGACAGCTTATTTATGGCTACACCTTC.

The chain is built from TRBV18 and TRBJ2-7; D is undetermined. The V gene's germline CDR1 is KGHSH and CDR2 LQKENI. The CDR3 sequence is 14 residues long. V was cut by 9 bases and J by 0 bases, with 15 bases left in between. CDR3 protein: CASSASWSSYEQYF. The CDR3 nucleotides are TGTGCCAGTTCAGCGTCCTGGAGCTCCTACGAGCAGTACTTC.

The chain combines TRBV27 with TRBJ2-5; TRBD1 is a possible D gene (5 bases). The CDR3 is 11 amino acids. Germline loops: CDR1 MNHEY, CDR2 SMNVEV (reference sequence). Trimming removed 6 bases from V and 7 bases from J, with 9 bases in between. CDR3 coding DNA: TGTGCCAGCAGGCTTCAGGGGACCCAGTACTTC. Its protein is CASRLQGTQYF.

The CDR3 region has the DNA TGTGCCAGCAGCGCGGGGAGGGTAAGGGAGACCCAGTACTTC. Its translation is CASSAGRVRETQYF. The chain combines TRBV7-9 with TRBJ2-5, with 7 bases identical to TRBD2. V lost 5 bases to trimming and J lost 5 bases; unmatched junction nucleotides: 8. CDR1 and CDR2 from the germline V gene are SEHNR and FQNEAQ (reference sequence). The CDR3 has 14 residues.

This clone occurred a few times. The rearrangement uses TRBV27 and TRBJ2-1, with 9 bases matching TRBD2. Germline V gives CDR1 MNHEY, CDR2 SMNVEV (reference sequence). The CDR3 extends over 18 amino acids. Unmatched junction bases numbered 19, after V lost 4 bases and J lost 9 bases. CDR3 in amino acids: CASSSHLGLVAGEGEQFF. The CDR3 bases are TGTGCCAGCAGTTCTCATCTAGGACTGGTAGCGGGAGAGGGTGAGCAGTTCTTC.

The chain employs TRBV12-3 or TRBV12-4 and TRBJ2-1; TRBD2 matches at 7 bases. The CDR3 runs 13 residues. The junction had 5 bases not matched to a gene; V was cut back by 5 bases and J by 7 bases. Here the CDR3 reads CASSGRGVNEQFF. The CDR3 coding sequence is TGTGCCAGCAGTGGGAGGGGTGTGAATGAGCAGTTCTTC.

This chain uses TRBV4-1 with TRBJ1-5; 9 bases are a match to TRBD1. The V segment lost 3 bases and the J segment 7 bases; nucleotides outside the gene matches: 10. In germline, CDR1 is MGHRA, CDR2 YSYEKL. The CDR3 runs 16 residues. The CDR3 sequence: CASSQGPDRGGQPQHF. The CDR3 nucleotides are TGCGCCAGCAGCCAGGGTCCGGACAGGGGAGGACAGCCCCAGCATTTT.

The chain uses TRBV30 and TRBJ1-5; 7 bases map to TRBD1. The CDR3 spans 13 residues. After removal of 5 bases from V and 7 bases from J, the junction contained 8 bases not matched to a gene. Germline CDR1 GTSNPN, CDR2 SVGIG (reference sequence). Here the CDR3 DNA reads TGTGCCTGGTCGACAGGGTCATTACAGCCCCAGCATTTT. Translated: CAWSTGSLQPQHF. Together with reference TRBV30 and TRBJ1-5, the CDR3 gives the full variable domain: SQTIHQWPATLVQPVGSPLSLECTVEGTSNPNLYWYRQAAGRGLQLLFYSVGIGQISSEVPQNLSASRPQDRQFILSSKKLLLSDSGFYLCAWSTGSLQPQHFGDGTRLSIL.

The genes are TRBV4-1 and TRBJ2-5; 14 positions match TRBD2. CDR1 MGHRA and CDR2 YSYEKL come from the germline V gene. The V segment lost 1 base and the J segment 4 bases; nucleotides outside the gene matches: 8. This CDR3 contains 18 residues. The CDR3 reads CASSQGRLAGGSRETQYF. DNA for the CDR3: TGCGCCAGCAGCCAAGGGCGACTAGCGGGGGGGAGTAGAGAGACCCAGTACTTC.

V gene TRBV12-3 or TRBV12-4 combines with J gene TRBJ1-2; D is unclear. The V end was cut by 4 bases, the J end by 8 bases, with 14 bases between. CDR3 length equals 13 residues. The CDR3: CASSSLPTKGYTF. The CDR3 coding sequence is TGTGCCAGCAGTTCCCTGCCTACGAAGGGCTACACCTTC.

The chain recombines TRBV7-9 with TRBJ1-2, with no clear D. Trimming left V 3 bases short and J 7 bases short, with 9 bases between. The germline V gene encodes CDR1 SEHNR and CDR2 FQNEAQ (reference sequence). The CDR3 loop spans 12 amino acids. The DNA of the CDR3 is TGTGCCAGCAGCTTCTCCGGTTTTGGCTACACCTTC. This codes for CASSFSGFGYTF.

The rearrangement joins TRBV19 to TRBJ2-5; perhaps TRBD2 as D (5 bases). Germline V gene lookup returns CDR1 LNHDA and CDR2 SQIVND (reference sequence). The CDR3 length is 14 residues. The germline V and J ends were trimmed by 0 bases and 4 bases, with 9 bases remaining between them. CDR3: CASSIDARVETQYF. Written as DNA, the CDR3 is TGTGCCAGTAGTATAGATGCGAGGGTAGAGACCCAGTACTTC.

This clone was observed once. The chain carries TRBV9 and TRBJ2-1; the D gene is possibly TRBD2 (6 bases). Germline V lookup: CDR1 SGDLS, CDR2 YYNGEE. The CDR3 covers 15 residues. V was clipped by 2 bases and J by 7 bases, with 16 bases between them. DNA of the CDR3: TGTGCCAGCAGCGTCACCGGGAGTTCCCTTAATGAGCAGTTCTTC. It encodes CASSVTGSSLNEQFF.

The V and J genes are TRBV7-2 and TRBJ2-3; D not resolved. V lost 0 bases and J lost 9, with 7 bases in between. The CDR3 has 12 amino acids. The germline gives CDR1 SGHTA, CDR2 FQGNSA. DNA for the CDR3: TGTGCCAGCAGCTTAGCGCTATGGACGCAGTATTTT. It codes for CASSLALWTQYF.

The chain carries TRBV7-6 and TRBJ2-1; D is ambiguous. The CDR3 is 13 residues long. V gave up 2 bases and J gave up 7 bases, with 9 bases separating them. Germline-derived CDR1 and CDR2 are SGHVS and FNYEAQ. Here the CDR3 reads CASSLPPVNEQFF. Here the CDR3 DNA reads TGTGCCAGCAGCTTACCCCCGGTTAATGAGCAGTTCTTC. The complete variable domain, with remaining parts taken from reference TRBV7-6 and TRBJ2-1, reads GAGVSQSPRYKVTKRGQDVALRCDPISGHVSLYWYRQALGQGPEFLTYFNYEAQQDKSGLPNDRFSAERPEGSISTLTIQRTEQRDSAMYRCASSLPPVNEQFFGPGTRLTVL.

A single count supports this clone. The chain joins TRBV5-6 to TRBJ2-7, with TRBD1 matching over 8 bases. Germline CDR1 is SGHDT and CDR2 is YYEEEE. The CDR3 runs 12 residues. Unmatched junction bases numbered 4, after V lost 5 bases and J lost 6 bases. The CDR3 sequence is CASSFGQGEQYF. CDR3 bases: TGTGCCAGCAGTTTTGGACAGGGCGAGCAGTACTTC.

The chain recombines TRBV5-8 with TRBJ1-3, with 9 bases fitting TRBD1. Per the germline V gene, CDR1 is SGHTS and CDR2 is YDEGEE. The CDR3 is 17 residues long. With V trimmed by 6 bases and J by 2 bases, 12 bases remained unmatched. The CDR3 here is CASTLNRGQRAGNTIYF. CDR3 bases: TGTGCCAGCACCCTAAACAGGGGGCAGAGGGCTGGAAACACCATATATTTT.

To note about this clone: The sample carries other DNA sequences with the same CDR3. The V call is TRBV19, the J call TRBJ2-7; D unclear. The V end lost 3 bases, the J end lost 4 bases, and 10 bases lay between the germline ends. From germline, CDR1 is LNHDA and CDR2 SQIVND (reference sequence). The CDR3 runs 13 residues. The CDR3 region has the DNA TGTGCCAGTAGTATGAGCAGAGGTTACGAGCAGTACTTC. It codes for CASSMSRGYEQYF. The entire variable domain, with the rest obtained from reference TRBV19 and TRBJ2-7, is as follows: DGGITQSPKYLFRKEGQNVTLSCEQNLNHDAMYWYRQDPGQGLRLIYYSQIVNDFQKGDIAEGYSVSREKKESFPLTVTSAQKNPTAFYLCASSMSRGYEQYFGPGTRLTVT.

CDR3 sequence (DNA): TGTGCCAGCAGTGGCCAGCGGGGGGGCCAATCGAGACTCAATGAGCAGTTCTTC. Its protein is CASSGQRGGQSRLNEQFF. The rearrangement joins TRBV6-1 to TRBJ2-1; 10 bases match TRBD2. Trimming removed 4 bases from V and 6 bases from J; junction bases left unmatched: 15. The CDR3 loop spans 18 amino acids. Germline V gene lookup returns CDR1 MNHNS and CDR2 SASEGT.

The chain carries TRBV12-3 or TRBV12-4 and TRBJ2-3, with D possibly being TRBD2 (6 bases). The CDR3 consists of 13 residues. V was trimmed by 7 bases and J by 3 bases, leaving 11 bases between them. Written as DNA, the CDR3 is TGTGCCAGCACGGCGGGAAGGACAGATACGCAGTATTTT. Protein: CASTAGRTDTQYF.

The chain carries TRBV5-1 and TRBJ2-5, with D possibly TRBD1 on 6 matching bases. The germline V and J ends were trimmed by 3 bases and 5 bases, with 14 bases remaining between them. CDR1 is SGHRS and CDR2 is YFSETQ in the germline V gene. The CDR3 length is 14 residues. CDR3 bases: TGCGCCAGCAGCTGGGACACGGAACGGGAGACCCAGTACTTC. It codes for CASSWDTERETQYF.

The chain combines TRBV2 with TRBJ1-2; TRBD1 matches 10 bases. V shed 6 bases, J shed 7 bases, and the junction held 2 bases outside the gene matches. This CDR3 is 12 amino acids long. The germline gives CDR1 SNHLY, CDR2 FYNNEI. This CDR3 is CASRTGGFGYTF. DNA of the CDR3: TGTGCCAGCAGGACAGGGGGCTTTGGCTACACCTTC.